Each of the 9 T cell receptor beta chains below was sequenced from the same sample in a study of cytomegalovirus exposure and HLA in healthy donors. The assay was immunoSEQ multiplex PCR, and TCRdb's table has in-frame clones only and misses some. The repertoire has about 150,000 clones, about 88% of them found once; the top ten carry 20% to 25%. Material for sequencing was PBMCs. The receptors here all came from a man between 18 and 35 years old in good health and CMV-seropositive.

The V gene is TRBV9, the J gene TRBJ2-5, with a possible D match to TRBD2 (6 bases). There are 14 residues in the CDR3. CDR1 SGDLS and CDR2 YYNGEE come from the germline V gene. V lost 6 bases to trimming and J lost 7 bases, with 19 bases between them. CDR3 coding DNA: TGTGCCAGCATGCGGGACCCCTCGGTTGGGACCCAGTACTTC. It specifies CASMRDPSVGTQYF.

J is TRBJ2-3 and V is TRBV9, with 11 bases that match TRBD2. V dropped 2 bases and J dropped 6; count of bases not matched to a gene: 8. The CDR3 has 16 residues. Looked up from germline, CDR1 is SGDLS and CDR2 is YYNGEE. The CDR3 reads CASSVGTSGSSDTQYF. CDR3 coding DNA: TGTGCCAGCAGCGTCGGGACTAGCGGATCCTCGGATACGCAGTATTTT.

This rearrangement joins TRBV7-2 to TRBJ1-5; tentatively, D is TRBD1 (6 bases). CDR1 and CDR2 (germline): SGHTA, FQGNSA. V was shortened by 5 bases and J by 0 bases, with 17 bases between the two germline ends. This CDR3 has 17 amino acids. The CDR3 DNA reads TGTGCCAGCAGCCGAGGTAGGGGGTGGGATAGCAATCAGCCCCAGCATTTT. It codes for CASSRGRGWDSNQPQHF.

CDR3 nucleotides: TGTGCCATCAAGGCGGGGGTCAGATTAGGTGAGCAGTTCTTC. Translation gives CAIKAGVRLGEQFF. The J gene is TRBJ2-1, the V gene TRBV27; the match to TRBD2 covers 7 bases. The CDR3 consists of 14 residues. Germline V gene lookup returns CDR1 MNHEY and CDR2 SMNVEV (reference sequence). After removal of 10 bases from V and 9 bases from J, the junction contained 15 bases not matched to a gene.

This chain connects TRBV18 to TRBJ2-5; 7 bases are a match to TRBD1. This CDR3 is 13 amino acids long. Germline CDR1 KGHSH, CDR2 LQKENI. J gave up 5 bases and V 4 bases, and 4 bases lay outside the gene matches. The CDR3 sequence: CASSRQGAETQYF. The CDR3, as DNA: TGTGCCAGCTCACGACAGGGTGCGGAGACCCAGTACTTC.

The rearrangement uses TRBV21-1 and TRBJ2-3; the table's D call, TRBD2, was not checked against the DNA. TRBV21-1 is labeled a pseudogene. This CDR3 comprises 13 residues. CDR3: CASSNRGTDTQYF. The CDR3 coding sequence is TGTGCCAGCAGCAACCGGGGCACAGATACGCAGTATTTT.

This rearrangement joins TRBV10-3 to TRBJ1-2; D perhaps matches TRBD1 (5 bases). V lost 3 bases, J lost 8 bases, and 19 bases lay in between. Germline V gene sequence: CDR1 ENHRY, CDR2 SYGVKD. This CDR3 region has 15 residues. CDR3 DNA: TGTGCCATCAGTGAAAGGGACCGGAGCGGGGGAGGCTACACCTTC. Amino acid sequence: CAISERDRSGGGYTF.

This chain uses TRBV6-6 with TRBJ2-7; 8 bases map to TRBD1. V dropped 7 bases and J dropped 1; count of bases not matched to a gene: 9. CDR1 MNHNY and CDR2 SVGAGI come from the germline V gene (reference sequence). The CDR3 spans 15 residues. The CDR3 loop is CASTGWTGSSYEQYF. The DNA for the CDR3 is TGTGCCAGCACGGGTTGGACAGGGAGTTCCTACGAGCAGTACTTC.

The CDR3 coding sequence is TGTGCCAGCAGCCCCCGGACCGGGAGCAGCTCCTACGAGCAGTACTTC. Protein product: CASSPRTGSSSYEQYF. The chain combines TRBV11-2 with TRBJ2-7, with D possibly being TRBD2 (6 bases). Germline CDR1 is SGHAT and CDR2 is FQNNGV. Between the trimmed V and J ends, which lost 5 bases and 0 bases, there was a span of 17 bases. The CDR3 has 16 residues.